This is a list of T cell receptor beta chains from one sample in a study of beta chain features in type 1 diabetes. The protocol was immunoSEQ multiplex PCR, while the TCRdb copy is restricted to in-frame clones and leaves out a portion. The sample lists 300,000 or so clones, approximately 8.2% occurring once. The source material was central memory CD4+ T cells from blood. The source is a woman under 30 in good health. Both conserved end residues are part of each CDR3. The order of the fields is clone size, J gene, CDR3 length, D gene, V gene, CDR3 DNA, CDR3 protein. A D gene is named only where the DNA matches it firmly. Rows give clone size only sometimes, using once, few, many, or a class for an expanded clone.

>.|TRBJ1-1|14|.|TRBV6-5
TGTGCCAGCAGTTTTGCCCCGGGGAACACTGAAGCTTTCTTT
CASSFAPGNTEAFF
>few|TRBJ1-5|15|.|TRBV28
TGTGCCAGCAGTCGGCCAACAGGGACCTTTTTGCCCCAGCATTTT
CASSRPTGTFLPQHF
>few|TRBJ2-7|15|TRBD2|TRBV6-6
TGTGCCAGCAGTTTACTTCTAGCGGGAGGCGGCGAGCAGTACTTC
CASSLLLAGGGEQYF
>few|TRBJ2-7|16|TRBD2|TRBV18
TGTGCCAGCTCACCAGCCGGGGGACTACTCAAATACGAGCAGTACTTC
CASSPAGGLLKYEQYF
>.|TRBJ2-2|14|.|TRBV27
TGTGCCAGCAGTGAAGCGCCGCGTACCGGGGAGCTGTTTTTT
CASSEAPRTGELFF
>.|TRBJ2-3|15|.|TRBV7-9
TGTGCCAGCAGCTTAGGTCAGGGAGGCACAGATACGCAGTATTTT
CASSLGQGGTDTQYF
>.|TRBJ1-2|14|.|TRBV28
TGTGCCAGCAGTCATCCCGGACAGATGTATGGCTACACCTTC
CASSHPGQMYGYTF
>many|TRBJ2-5|11|.|TRBV6-6
TGTGGAACTAGCAGTCAAGAGACCCAGTACTTC
CGTSSQETQYF
>.|TRBJ2-1|17|.|TRBV18
TGTGCCAGCTCACTAATTTCAGGGTCCGGGAATGACAATGAGCAGTTCTTC
CASSLISGSGNDNEQFF
>few|TRBJ1-5|15|TRBD1|TRBV19
TGTGCCAGTAGTATCACCAGGACAGGATATCAGCCCCAGCATTTT
CASSITRTGYQPQHF
>.|TRBJ2-2|17|.|TRBV9
TGTGCCAGCAGCGTCTCGGTGGGACACGCGAACACCGGGGAGCTGTTTTTT
CASSVSVGHANTGELFF